This T cell receptor beta chain was sequenced for a study of CD8+ T cells in alopecia areata. The germline V gene has CDR1 MDHEN and CDR2 SYDVKM. V was pared by 5 bases and J by 3 bases, with 11 bases between. This CDR3 contains 13 residues. The sequencing template was cDNA reverse transcribed from extracted RNA. Some clones are missing from TCRdb's copy, which holds only in-frame ones; the method was immunoSEQ multiplex PCR. Among about 110,000 clones, 50% to 70% were seen once, and the ten largest hold more than 20%. Peripheral blood samples and lesional scalp punch biopsies were obtained from alopecia areata patients.

The sequenced material came from NKG2D-low CD8+ T cells sorted from blood. This TCR was recovered from a human donor with alopecia areata. The chain couples TRBV28 to TRBJ2-7; D gene uncertain. This chain's CDR3 is CASSGMVHYEQYF. In nucleotides, the CDR3 is TGTGCCAGCAGTGGGATGGTACACTACGAGCAGTACTTC.